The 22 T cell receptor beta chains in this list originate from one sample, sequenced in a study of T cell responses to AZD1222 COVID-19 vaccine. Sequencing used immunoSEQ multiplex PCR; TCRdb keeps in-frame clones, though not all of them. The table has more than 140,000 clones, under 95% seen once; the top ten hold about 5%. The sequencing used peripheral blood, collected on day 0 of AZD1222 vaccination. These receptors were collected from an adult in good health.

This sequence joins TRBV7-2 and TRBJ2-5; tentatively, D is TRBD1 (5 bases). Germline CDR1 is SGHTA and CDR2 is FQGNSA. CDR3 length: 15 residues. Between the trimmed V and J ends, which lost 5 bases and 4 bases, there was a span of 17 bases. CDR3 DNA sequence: TGTGCCAGCAGCCCAGTAGTTAGGGGCCCAGAGACCCAGTACTTC. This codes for CASSPVVRGPETQYF. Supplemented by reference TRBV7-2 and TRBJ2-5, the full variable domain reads GAGVSQSPSNKVTEKGKDVELRCDPISGHTALYWYRQSLGQGLEFLIYFQGNSAPDKSGLPSDRFSAERTGGSVSTLTIQRTQQEDSAVYLCASSPVVRGPETQYFGPGTRLLVL.

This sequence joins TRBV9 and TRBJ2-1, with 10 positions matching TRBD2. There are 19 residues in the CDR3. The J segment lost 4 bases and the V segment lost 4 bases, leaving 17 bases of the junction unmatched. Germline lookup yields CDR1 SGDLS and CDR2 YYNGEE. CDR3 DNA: TGTGCCAGCAGCCCAGGATGGGCTAGCGGGAGAGGGAAGTACAATGAGCAGTTCTTC. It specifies CASSPGWASGRGKYNEQFF.

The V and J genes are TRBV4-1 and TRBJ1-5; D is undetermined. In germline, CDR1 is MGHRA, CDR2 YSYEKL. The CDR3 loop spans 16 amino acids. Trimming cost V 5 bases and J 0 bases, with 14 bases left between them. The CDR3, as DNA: TGCGCCAGCAGCGGCCGGACGGTACTTAGCAATCAGCCCCAGCATTTT. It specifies CASSGRTVLSNQPQHF.

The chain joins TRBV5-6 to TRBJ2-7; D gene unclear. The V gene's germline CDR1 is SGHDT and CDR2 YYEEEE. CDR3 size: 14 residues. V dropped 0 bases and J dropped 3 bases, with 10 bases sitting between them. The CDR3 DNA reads TGTGCCAGCAGCTTGGAGGCCGGATTCTACGAGCAGTACTTC. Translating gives CASSLEAGFYEQYF.

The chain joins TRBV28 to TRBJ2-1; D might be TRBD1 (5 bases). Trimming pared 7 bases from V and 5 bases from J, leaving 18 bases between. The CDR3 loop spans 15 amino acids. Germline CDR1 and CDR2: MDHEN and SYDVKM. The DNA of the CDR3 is TGTGCCAGCAAGAAGGGGCGATGGGCGAACAATGAGCAGTTCTTC. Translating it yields CASKKGRWANNEQFF.

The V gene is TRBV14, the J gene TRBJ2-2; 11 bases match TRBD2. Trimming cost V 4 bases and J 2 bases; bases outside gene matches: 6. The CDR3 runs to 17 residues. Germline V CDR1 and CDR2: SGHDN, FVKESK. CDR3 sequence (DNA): TGTGCCAGCAGCCTAAAAGGGACTAGCGGAAACACCGGGGAGCTGTTTTTT. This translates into CASSLKGTSGNTGELFF. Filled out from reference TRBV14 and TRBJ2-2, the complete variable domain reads EAGVTQFPSHSVIEKGQTVTLRCDPISGHDNLYWYRRVMGKEIKFLLHFVKESKQDESGMPNNRFLAERTGGTYSTLKVQPAELEDSGVYFCASSLKGTSGNTGELFFGEGSRLTVL.

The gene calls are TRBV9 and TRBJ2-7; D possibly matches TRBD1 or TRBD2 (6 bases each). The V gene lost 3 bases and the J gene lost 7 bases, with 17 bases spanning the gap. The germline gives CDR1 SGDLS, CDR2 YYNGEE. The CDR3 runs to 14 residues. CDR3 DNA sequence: TGTGCCAGCAGCGCAGGATATGGGGGGCGGGAGCAGTACTTC. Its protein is CASSAGYGGREQYF.

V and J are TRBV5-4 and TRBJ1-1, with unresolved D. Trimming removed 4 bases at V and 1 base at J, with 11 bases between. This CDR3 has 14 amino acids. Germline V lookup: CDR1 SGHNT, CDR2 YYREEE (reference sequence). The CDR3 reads CASSLWSGNTEAFF. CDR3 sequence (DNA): TGTGCCAGCAGCCTCTGGAGTGGGAACACTGAAGCTTTCTTT. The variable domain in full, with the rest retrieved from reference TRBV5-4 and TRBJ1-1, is ETGVTQSPTHLIKTRGQQVTLRCSSQSGHNTVSWYQQALGQGPQFIFQYYREEENGRGNFPPRFSGLQFPNYSSELNVNALELDDSALYLCASSLWSGNTEAFFGQGTRLTVV.

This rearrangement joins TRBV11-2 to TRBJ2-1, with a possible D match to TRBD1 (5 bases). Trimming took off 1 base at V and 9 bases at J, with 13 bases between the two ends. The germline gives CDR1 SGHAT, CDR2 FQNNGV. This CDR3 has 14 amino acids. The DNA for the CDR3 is TGTGCCAGCAGCTTAGGGACAATTACGGGTGAGCAGTTCTTC. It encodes CASSLGTITGEQFF.

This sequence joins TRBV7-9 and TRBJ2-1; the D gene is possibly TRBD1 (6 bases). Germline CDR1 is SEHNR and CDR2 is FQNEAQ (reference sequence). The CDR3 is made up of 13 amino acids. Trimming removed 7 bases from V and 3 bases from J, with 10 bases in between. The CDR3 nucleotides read TGTGCCAGCACCCGGGACAACTACAATGAGCAGTTCTTC. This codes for CASTRDNYNEQFF.

CDR3 nucleotide sequence: TGTGCCAGCAGCTTAGATGCGATTGACGGCTACACCTTC. Translating it yields CASSLDAIDGYTF. The chain joins TRBV7-9 to TRBJ1-2; no definite D call. CDR1 is SEHNR and CDR2 is FQNEAQ in the germline V gene (reference sequence). Trimming took 1 base from V and 8 from J, leaving 11 bases between them. This CDR3 has 13 residues.

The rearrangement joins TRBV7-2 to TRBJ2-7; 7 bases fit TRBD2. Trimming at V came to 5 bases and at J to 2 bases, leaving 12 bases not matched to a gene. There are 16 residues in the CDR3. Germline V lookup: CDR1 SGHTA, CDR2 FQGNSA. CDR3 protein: CASSRLAVDTTYEQYF. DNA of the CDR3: TGTGCCAGCAGCCGGCTAGCGGTTGACACAACCTACGAGCAGTACTTC. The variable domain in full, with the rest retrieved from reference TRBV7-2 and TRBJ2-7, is GAGVSQSPSNKVTEKGKDVELRCDPISGHTALYWYRQSLGQGLEFLIYFQGNSAPDKSGLPSDRFSAERTGGSVSTLTIQRTQQEDSAVYLCASSRLAVDTTYEQYFGPGTRLTVT.

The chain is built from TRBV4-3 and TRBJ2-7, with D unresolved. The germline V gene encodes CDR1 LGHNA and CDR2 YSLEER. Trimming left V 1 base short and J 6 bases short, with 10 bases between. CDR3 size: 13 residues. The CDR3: CASSQAPRSEQYF. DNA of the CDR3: TGCGCCAGCAGCCAAGCCCCCCGGAGCGAGCAGTACTTC.

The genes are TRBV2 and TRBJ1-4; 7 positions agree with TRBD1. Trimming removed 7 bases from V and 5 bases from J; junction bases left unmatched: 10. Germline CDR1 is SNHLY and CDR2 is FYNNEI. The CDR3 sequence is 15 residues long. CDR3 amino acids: CASKAQGTANEKLFF. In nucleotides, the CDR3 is TGTGCCAGCAAGGCCCAAGGGACAGCCAATGAAAAACTGTTTTTT.

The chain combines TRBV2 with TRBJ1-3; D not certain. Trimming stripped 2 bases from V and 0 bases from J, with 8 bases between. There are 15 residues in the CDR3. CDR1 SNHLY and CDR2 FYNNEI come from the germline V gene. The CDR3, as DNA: TGTGCCAGCAGTGAAAGGGAGAGCTCTGGAAACACCATATATTTT. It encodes CASSERESSGNTIYF.

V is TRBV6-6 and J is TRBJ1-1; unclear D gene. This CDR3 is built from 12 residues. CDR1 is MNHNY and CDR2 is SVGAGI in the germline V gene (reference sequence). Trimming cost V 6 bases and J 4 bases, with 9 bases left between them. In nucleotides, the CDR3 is TGTGCCAGCAGGCCCACCTCCACTGAAGCTTTCTTT. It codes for CASRPTSTEAFF.

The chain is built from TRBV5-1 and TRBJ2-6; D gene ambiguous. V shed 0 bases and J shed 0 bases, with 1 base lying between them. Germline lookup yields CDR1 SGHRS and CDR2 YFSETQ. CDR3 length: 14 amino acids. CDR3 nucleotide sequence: TGCGCCAGCAGCTTGGCCTCTGGGGCCAACGTCCTGACTTTC. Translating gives CASSLASGANVLTF.

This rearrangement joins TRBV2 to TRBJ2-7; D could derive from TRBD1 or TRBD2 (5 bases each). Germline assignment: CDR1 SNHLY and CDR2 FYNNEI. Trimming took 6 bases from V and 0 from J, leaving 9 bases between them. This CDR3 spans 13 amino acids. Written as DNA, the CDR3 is TGTGCCAGCAGCAGGGACGTCTCCTACGAGCAGTACTTC. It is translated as CASSRDVSYEQYF.

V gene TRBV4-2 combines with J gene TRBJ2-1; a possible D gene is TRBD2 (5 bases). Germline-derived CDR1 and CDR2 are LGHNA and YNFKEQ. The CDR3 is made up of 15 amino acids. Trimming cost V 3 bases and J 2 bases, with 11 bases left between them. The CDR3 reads CASSHSSVTYNEQFF. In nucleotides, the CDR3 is TGTGCCAGCAGCCATAGTAGCGTGACCTACAATGAGCAGTTCTTC.

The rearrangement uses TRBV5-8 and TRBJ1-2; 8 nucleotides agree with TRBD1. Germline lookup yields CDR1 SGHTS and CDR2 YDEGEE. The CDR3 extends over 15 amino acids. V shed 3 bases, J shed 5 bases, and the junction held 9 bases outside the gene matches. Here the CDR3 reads CASSWTGIRSYGYTF. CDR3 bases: TGTGCCAGCAGCTGGACAGGGATTAGGTCTTATGGCTACACCTTC.

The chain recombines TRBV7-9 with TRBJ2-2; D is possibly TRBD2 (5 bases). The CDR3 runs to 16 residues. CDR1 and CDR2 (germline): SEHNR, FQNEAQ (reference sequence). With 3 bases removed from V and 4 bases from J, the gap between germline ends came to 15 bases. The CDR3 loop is CASSFGPSAGTGELFF. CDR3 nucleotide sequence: TGTGCCAGCAGCTTCGGGCCCTCTGCGGGCACCGGGGAGCTGTTTTTT.

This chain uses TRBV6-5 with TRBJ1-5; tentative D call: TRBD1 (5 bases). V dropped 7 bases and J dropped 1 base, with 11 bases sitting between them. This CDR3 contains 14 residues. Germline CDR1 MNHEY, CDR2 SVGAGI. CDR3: CASIGTWSNQPQHF. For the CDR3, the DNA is TGTGCCAGCATCGGGACCTGGAGCAATCAGCCCCAGCATTTT.